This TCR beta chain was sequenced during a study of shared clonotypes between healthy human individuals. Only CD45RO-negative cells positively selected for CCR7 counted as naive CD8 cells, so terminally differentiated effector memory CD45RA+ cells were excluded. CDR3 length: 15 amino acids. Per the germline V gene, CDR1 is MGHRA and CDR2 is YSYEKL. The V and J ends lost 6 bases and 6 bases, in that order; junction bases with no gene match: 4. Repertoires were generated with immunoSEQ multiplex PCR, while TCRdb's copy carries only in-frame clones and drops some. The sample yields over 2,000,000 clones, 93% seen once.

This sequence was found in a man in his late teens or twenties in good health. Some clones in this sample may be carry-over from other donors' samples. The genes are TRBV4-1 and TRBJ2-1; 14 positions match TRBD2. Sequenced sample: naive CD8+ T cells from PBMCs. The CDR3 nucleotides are TGCGCCAGCAGGGAAGGGACTAGCGGGAGCAATGAGCAGTTCTTC. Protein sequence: CASREGTSGSNEQFF.